This TCR beta chain was obtained from a study of spatial heterogeneity in lung cancer. Overall study: More beta-chain than alpha-chain sequences were consistently detected.

Time point defined: sample taken at primary tumor resection. In this sample, this clonotype turned up many times. What it recognizes is unknown. This CDR3 is built from 15 residues. CDR1 and CDR2 (germline): MNHNS, SASEGT. Trimming removed 0 bases from V and 0 bases from J, with 6 bases in between. General study findings and limits: Counts that tracked tumor mutation counts were those of expanded intratumoral alpha and beta TCRs.

TCRdb reprocessed the 5' RACE reads with MiXCR, giving one entry per CDR3 protein. The sample lists some 20,000 distinct CDR3 sequences; roughly 7% were seen once. The source was lung tumor tissue, collected at surgery. The TCR comes from a female donor with early-stage non-small cell lung cancer. The rearrangement uses TRBV6-1 and TRBJ1-5; a possible D gene is TRBD1 (5 bases). CDR3 bases: TGTGCCAGCAGTGAAGCGGGGCATAGCAATCAGCCCCAGCATTTT. Its translation: CASSEAGHSNQPQHF.